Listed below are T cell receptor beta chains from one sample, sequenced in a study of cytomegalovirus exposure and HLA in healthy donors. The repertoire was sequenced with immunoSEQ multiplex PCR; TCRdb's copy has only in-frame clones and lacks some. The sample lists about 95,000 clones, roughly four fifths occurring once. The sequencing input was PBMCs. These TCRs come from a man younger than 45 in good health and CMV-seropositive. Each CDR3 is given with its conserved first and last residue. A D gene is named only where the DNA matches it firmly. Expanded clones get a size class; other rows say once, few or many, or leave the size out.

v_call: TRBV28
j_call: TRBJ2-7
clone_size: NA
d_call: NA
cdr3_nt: TGTGCCAGCAGTCAACAGGGGGGGTTAGCAAGCGAGCAGTACTTC
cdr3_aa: CASSQQGGLASEQYF

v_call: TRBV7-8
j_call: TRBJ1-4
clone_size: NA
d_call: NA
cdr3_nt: TGTGCCAGCAGCTTCACAAGGGGCGTTGGGGAAAAACTGTTTTTT
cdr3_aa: CASSFTRGVGEKLFF

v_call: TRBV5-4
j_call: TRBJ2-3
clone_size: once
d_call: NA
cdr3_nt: TGTGCCAGCAGCTTCGGGACTTCCACAGATACGCAGTATTTT
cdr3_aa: CASSFGTSTDTQYF

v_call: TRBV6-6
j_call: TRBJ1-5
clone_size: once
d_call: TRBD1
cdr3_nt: TGTGCCAGCAGGATGGGACAGGGGATCCAGCCCCAGCATTTT
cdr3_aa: CASRMGQGIQPQHF

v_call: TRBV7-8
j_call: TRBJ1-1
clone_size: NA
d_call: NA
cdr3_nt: TGTGCCAGCAGCTTAGTGCAGGGTGGCACTGAAGCTTTCTTT
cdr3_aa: CASSLVQGGTEAFF

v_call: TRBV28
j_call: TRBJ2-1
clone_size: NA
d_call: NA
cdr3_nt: TGTGCCAGCTACCCGGGGGGCGGGAGCTCCTACAATGAGCAGTTCTTC
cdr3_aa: CASYPGGGSSYNEQFF

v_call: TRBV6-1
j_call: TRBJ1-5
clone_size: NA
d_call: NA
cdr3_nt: TGTGCCAGCATCAAGGACACATATAGCAATCAGCCCCAGCATTTT
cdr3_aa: CASIKDTYSNQPQHF

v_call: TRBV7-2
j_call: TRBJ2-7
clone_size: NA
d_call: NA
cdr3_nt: TGTGCCAGCAGCTTACAAAGCGCCAACTCCTACGAGCAGTACTTC
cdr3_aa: CASSLQSANSYEQYF

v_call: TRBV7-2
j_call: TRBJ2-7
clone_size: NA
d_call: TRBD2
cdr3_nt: TGTGCCAGCAGGATCGGGGGGACTCAACCCTACGAGCAGTACTTC
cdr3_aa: CASRIGGTQPYEQYF

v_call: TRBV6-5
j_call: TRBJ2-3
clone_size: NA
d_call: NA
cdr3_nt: TGTGCCAGCAGTTACTCAGGAGGGAAGGGGGATACGCAGTATTTT
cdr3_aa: CASSYSGGKGDTQYF

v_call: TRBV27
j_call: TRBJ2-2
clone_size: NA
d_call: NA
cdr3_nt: TGTGCCAGCAGTGTTCCGGGAGTACCAGGGGAGCTGTTTTTT
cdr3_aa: CASSVPGVPGELFF

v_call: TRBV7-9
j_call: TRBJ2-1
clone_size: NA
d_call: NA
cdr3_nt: TGTGCCAGTGGCGAGGCGGGGCCTTTTGAGCAGTTCTTC
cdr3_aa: CASGEAGPFEQFF

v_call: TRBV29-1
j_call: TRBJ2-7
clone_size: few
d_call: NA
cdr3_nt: TGCAGCGTTGGGAACAGCCCCTACGAGCAGTACTTC
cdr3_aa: CSVGNSPYEQYF

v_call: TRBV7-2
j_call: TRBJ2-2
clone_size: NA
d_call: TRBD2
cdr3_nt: TGTGCCAGCAGCTTAGCACCGGGACTAGCGGACACCGGGGAGCTGTTTTTT
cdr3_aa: CASSLAPGLADTGELFF

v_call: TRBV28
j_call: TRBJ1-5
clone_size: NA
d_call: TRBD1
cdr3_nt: TGTGCCAGCAGTTTAAAAAGGACAGGTAGCAATCAGCCCCAGCATTTT
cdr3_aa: CASSLKRTGSNQPQHF

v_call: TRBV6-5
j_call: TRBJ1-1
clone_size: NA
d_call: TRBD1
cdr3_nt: TGTGCCAGCAGTTCCCCCGACAGGGTCAGGCCTGAAGCTTTCTTT
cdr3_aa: CASSSPDRVRPEAFF

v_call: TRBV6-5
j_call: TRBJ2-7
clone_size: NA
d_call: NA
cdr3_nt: TGTGCCAGCAGAAAGACAGGAACCTACGAGCAGTACTTC
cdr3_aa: CASRKTGTYEQYF

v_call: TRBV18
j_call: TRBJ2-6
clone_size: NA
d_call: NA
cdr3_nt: TGTGCCAGCTCACCACCGTGGAGCTCTGGGGCCAACGTCCTGACTTTC
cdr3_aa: CASSPPWSSGANVLTF

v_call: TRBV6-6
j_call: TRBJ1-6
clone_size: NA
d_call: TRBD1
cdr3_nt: TGTGCCAGCAGCCAAACAGGGGATGGCTCACCCCTCCACTTT
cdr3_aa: CASSQTGDGSPLHF

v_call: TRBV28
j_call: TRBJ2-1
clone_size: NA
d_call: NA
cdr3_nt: TGTGCCAGCATGGACTACCGGCCCTACAATGAGCAGTTCTTC
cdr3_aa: CASMDYRPYNEQFF

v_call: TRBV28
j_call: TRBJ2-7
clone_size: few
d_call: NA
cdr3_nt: TGTGCCAGCAGTTTGGGGAAACAGGGCCGCGAGCAGTACTTC
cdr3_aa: CASSLGKQGREQYF

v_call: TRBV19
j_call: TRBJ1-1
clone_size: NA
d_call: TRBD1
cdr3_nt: TGTGCCAGTAGTATAGCCAGGACAGGGCGCAAGGGGACTGAAGCTTTCTTT
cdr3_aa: CASSIARTGRKGTEAFF

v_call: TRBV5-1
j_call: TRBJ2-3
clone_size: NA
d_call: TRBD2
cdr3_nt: TGCGCCAGCAGCCCCGGACTAGCGGGAGCAAATACGCAGTATTTT
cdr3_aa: CASSPGLAGANTQYF

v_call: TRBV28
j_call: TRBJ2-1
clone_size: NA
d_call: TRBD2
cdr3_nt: TGTGCCAGCAGGGAACTAGCGGGAGTGGGCAATGAGCAGTTCTTC
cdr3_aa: CASRELAGVGNEQFF

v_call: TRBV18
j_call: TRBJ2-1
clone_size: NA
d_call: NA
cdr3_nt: TGTGCCAGCTCCCCGGGGGACTCCTACAATGAGCAGTTCTTC
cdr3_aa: CASSPGDSYNEQFF

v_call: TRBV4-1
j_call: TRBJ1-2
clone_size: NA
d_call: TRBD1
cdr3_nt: TGCGCCAGCAGCCAATTCCCAGGACAGGGGAATAATAACTATGGCTACACCTTC
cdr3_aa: CASSQFPGQGNNNYGYTF

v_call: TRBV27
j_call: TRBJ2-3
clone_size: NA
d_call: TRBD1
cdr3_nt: TGTGCCAGCAGCCCTGGGACAGGGCTACCGGATACGCAGTATTTT
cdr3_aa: CASSPGTGLPDTQYF

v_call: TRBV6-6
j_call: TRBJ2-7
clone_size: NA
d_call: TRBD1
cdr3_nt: TGTGCCAGCAGTTTCACAGGGGGGTACGAGCAGTACTTC
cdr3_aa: CASSFTGGYEQYF

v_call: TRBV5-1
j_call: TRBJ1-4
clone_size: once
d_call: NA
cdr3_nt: TGCGCCAGCAGCTTGGGGGCAGGCAATGAAAAACTGTTTTTT
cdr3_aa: CASSLGAGNEKLFF

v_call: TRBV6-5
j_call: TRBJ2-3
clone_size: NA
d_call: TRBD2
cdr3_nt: TGTGCCAGCAGGGGGGGCGGGAGGGCCGCAGATACGCAGTATTTT
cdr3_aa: CASRGGGRAADTQYF

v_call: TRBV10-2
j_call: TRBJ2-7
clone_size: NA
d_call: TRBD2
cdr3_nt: TGCGCCAGCAGTGAGTTGGGCGGGAGGAGAAACTACGAGCAGTACTTC
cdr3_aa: CASSELGGRRNYEQYF

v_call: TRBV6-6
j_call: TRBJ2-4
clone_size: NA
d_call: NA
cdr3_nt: TGTGCCAGCAGCCCCGTGGGCTTAGCCAAAAACATTCAGTACTTC
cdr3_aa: CASSPVGLAKNIQYF

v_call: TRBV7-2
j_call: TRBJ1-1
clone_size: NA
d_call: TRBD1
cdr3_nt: TGTGCCAGCAGCTCGACAGGGGGCGGGTACACTGAAGCTTTCTTT
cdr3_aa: CASSSTGGGYTEAFF

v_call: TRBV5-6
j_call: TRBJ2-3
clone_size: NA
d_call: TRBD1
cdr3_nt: TGTGCCAGCAGCTACGGGACAGGGGACACAGATACGCAGTATTTT
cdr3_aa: CASSYGTGDTDTQYF

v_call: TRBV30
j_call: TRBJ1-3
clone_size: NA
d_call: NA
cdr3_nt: TGTGCCTGGAGTCCCTTCCCTCCTACGTGGGACATCTCTGGAAACACCATATATTTT
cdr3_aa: CAWSPFPPTWDISGNTIYF

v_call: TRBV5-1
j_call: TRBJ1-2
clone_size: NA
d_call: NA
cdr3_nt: TGCGCCAGCAGCTTGGACCCAGGGAATGGCTACACCTTC
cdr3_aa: CASSLDPGNGYTF

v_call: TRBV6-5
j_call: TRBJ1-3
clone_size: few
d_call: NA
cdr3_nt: TGTGCCAGCAGACCACTCGGGGGGCGGGGAAACACCATATATTTT
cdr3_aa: CASRPLGGRGNTIYF

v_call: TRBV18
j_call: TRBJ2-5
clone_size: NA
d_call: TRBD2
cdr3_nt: TGTGCCAGCTCACCTGGACTAGCGGGAGTTGAGGAGACCCAGTACTTC
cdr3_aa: CASSPGLAGVEETQYF

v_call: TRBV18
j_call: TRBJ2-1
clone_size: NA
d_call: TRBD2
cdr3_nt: TGTGCCAGCTCCCGAGGGAGCGGGAGTCGTTATGAGCAGTTCTTC
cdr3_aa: CASSRGSGSRYEQFF

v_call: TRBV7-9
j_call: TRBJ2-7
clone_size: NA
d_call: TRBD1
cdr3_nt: TGTGCCAGCAGCTTAGGGGGACAGAACGAGCAGTACTTC
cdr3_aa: CASSLGGQNEQYF